This T cell receptor (beta chain) emerged from a study of shared clonotypes between healthy human individuals. In its sample, this clone was seen once. Terminally differentiated effector memory CD45RA+ cells were excluded by CCR7 positive selection of CD45RO-negative cells. Germline V gene data show CDR1 as SGHTA and CDR2 as FQGTGA. The CDR3 is 14 residues long. The V end was cut by 2 bases, the J end by 5 bases, with 12 bases between. Generated by immunoSEQ multiplex PCR, the TCRdb table keeps only in-frame clones and is missing some. This sample yields 550,000 to 650,000 clones, of which roughly 96% are seen a single time; about 0.11% belongs to the top ten.

The chain is built from TRBV7-3 and TRBJ1-1; D perhaps matches TRBD1 (5 bases). Sequencing was performed on naive CD8+ T cells sorted from blood. The receptor's source is a woman in her twenties or thirties in good health. This CDR3 reads CASSLSQGGTEAFF. CDR3 DNA: TGTGCCAGCAGCTTATCGCAGGGTGGTACTGAAGCTTTCTTT.